These 17 T cell receptor beta chains came from one sample sequenced in a study of cytomegalovirus exposure and HLA in healthy donors. Primers included in the PCR were 60 Vbeta and 13 Jbeta primers. Sequenced by immunoSEQ multiplex PCR; TCRdb stores in-frame clones only, minus some. Of some 130,000 clones in the sample, roughly 78% were seen once. The sequenced sample consisted of PBMCs. The receptor set was obtained from a man in his forties in good health and CMV-seropositive.

The CDR3 loop reads CASSPGTGSADTQYF. CDR3 DNA: TGTGCCAGCTCACCAGGGACAGGGAGCGCAGATACGCAGTATTTT. The gene calls are TRBV18 and TRBJ2-3; 9 nucleotides line up with TRBD1. The CDR3 sequence is 15 residues long. Germline loops: CDR1 KGHSH, CDR2 LQKENI. The junction had 4 bases not matched to a gene; V was cut back by 2 bases and J by 4 bases.

The chain combines TRBV10-3 with TRBJ1-1; D not resolved. Per the germline V gene, CDR1 is ENHRY and CDR2 is SYGVKD. Trimming shortened V by 2 bases and J by 7 bases, and 17 bases separated the two germline ends. This CDR3 has 15 amino acids. Written as DNA, the CDR3 is TGTGCCATCAGTGAGCCTTCGGCGGGGTACATTGAAGCTTTCTTT. It encodes CAISEPSAGYIEAFF.

This chain connects TRBV6-1 to TRBJ2-1; 13 nucleotides match TRBD2. The J segment lost 7 bases and the V segment lost 2 bases, leaving 8 bases of the junction unmatched. Looked up from germline, CDR1 is MNHNS and CDR2 is SASEGT. CDR3 length equals 17 residues. CDR3 DNA: TGTGCCAGCAGTGAACCCCGGACTAGCGGGAGTATGAATGAGCAGTTCTTC. Its translation is CASSEPRTSGSMNEQFF.

The chain employs TRBV29-1 and TRBJ1-1; perhaps TRBD1 as D (5 bases). Looked up from germline, CDR1 is SQVTM and CDR2 is ANQGSEA. This CDR3 has 12 amino acids. The V and J ends lost 7 bases and 2 bases respectively, with 11 bases between them. The CDR3 here is CSAGISNTEAFF. CDR3 nucleotide sequence: TGCAGCGCAGGGATTTCTAACACTGAAGCTTTCTTT.

This chain links TRBV7-9 with TRBJ2-1; TRBD2 matches 10 bases. Trimming at V came to 10 bases and at J to 3 bases, leaving 3 bases not matched to a gene. Germline CDR1 reads SEHNR; CDR2 reads FQNEAQ (reference sequence). This CDR3 spans 13 amino acids. CDR3 nucleotide sequence: TGTGCCATGAGCGGGAGGGACTACAATGAGCAGTTCTTC. It codes for CAMSGRDYNEQFF.

The chain carries TRBV19 and TRBJ2-3; 10 nucleotides agree with TRBD2. Germline V lookup: CDR1 LNHDA, CDR2 SQIVND (reference sequence). The CDR3 is 16 amino acids. The junction had 7 bases not matched to a gene; V was cut back by 4 bases and J by 3 bases. CDR3 region: CASSRSGRAGTDTQYF. In nucleotides, the CDR3 is TGTGCCAGTAGTAGGAGCGGGAGGGCCGGGACAGATACGCAGTATTTT.

The J gene is TRBJ2-7, the V gene TRBV28, with 7 bases lining up with TRBD1. Germline CDR1 and CDR2: MDHEN and SYDVKM. Trimming removed 8 bases from V and 4 bases from J; junction bases left unmatched: 8. CDR3 length equals 13 residues. This CDR3 reads CASGNRGFYEQYF. CDR3 sequence (DNA): TGTGCCAGCGGGAACAGGGGCTTTTACGAGCAGTACTTC.

This clone was counted between two and nine times. The V call is TRBV10-2, the J call TRBJ2-5; 13 nucleotides line up with TRBD2. Near its end, the DNA agrees better with TRBJ2-7, so the J call may be wrong. This CDR3 contains 18 residues. Germline V gene lookup returns CDR1 WSHSY and CDR2 SAAADI. CDR3 region: CASSEWTSGSASSYEQYF. The CDR3 DNA is TGCGCCAGCAGTGAGTGGACTAGCGGGAGCGCGTCCTCCTACGAGCAGTACTTC.

This chain uses TRBV6-1 with TRBJ1-6; possible D gene TRBD1, 6 bases. CDR1 MNHNS and CDR2 SASEGT come from the germline V gene. V dropped 3 bases and J dropped 7 bases, with 22 bases sitting between them. The CDR3 is made up of 18 amino acids. CDR3: CASSEEAGAWAWNSPLHF. The CDR3 DNA is TGTGCCAGCAGTGAGGAGGCAGGGGCTTGGGCATGGAATTCACCCCTCCACTTT.

CDR3 region: CASMLAGGTDTQYF. CDR3 nucleotides: TGTGCCAGCATGCTAGCGGGAGGTACAGATACGCAGTATTTT. The J gene is TRBJ2-3, the V gene TRBV5-8; 11 nucleotides match TRBD2. CDR1 and CDR2 from the germline V gene are SGHTS and YDEGEE. V was clipped by 6 bases and J by 3 bases; unmatched bases: 3. The CDR3 runs to 14 residues.

V gene TRBV19 combines with J gene TRBJ1-1, with D uncertain. The CDR3 runs to 15 residues. V lost 4 bases and J 2 bases, leaving 14 bases between the germline ends. Germline V gene sequence: CDR1 LNHDA, CDR2 SQIVND (reference sequence). The DNA of the CDR3 is TGTGCCAGTAGTAGATTCTCAGAATCTAACACTGAAGCTTTCTTT. This sequence encodes CASSRFSESNTEAFF.

This rearrangement joins TRBV28 to TRBJ2-2; D might be TRBD1 (6 bases). The CDR3 loop spans 17 amino acids. The V end was cut by 5 bases, the J end by 1 base, with 17 bases between. Per germline, CDR1 MDHEN and CDR2 SYDVKM. CDR3 sequence reads: CASSLIDEDRNTGELFF. The CDR3 DNA reads as TGTGCCAGCAGTCTGATCGACGAGGACAGGAACACCGGGGAGCTGTTTTTT.

The chain couples TRBV10-3 to TRBJ1-2, with 11 bases lining up with TRBD1. Germline V gene sequence: CDR1 ENHRY, CDR2 SYGVKD. This CDR3 region has 16 residues. With V trimmed by 6 bases and J by 3 bases, 9 bases remained unmatched. CDR3 DNA: TGTGCCATCAGACCGGGACAGGGGGAAGGGGACTATGGCTACACCTTC. It is translated as CAIRPGQGEGDYGYTF.

The rearrangement uses TRBV18 and TRBJ2-2; 11 nucleotides align to TRBD2. The CDR3 is 16 residues long. Germline assignment: CDR1 KGHSH and CDR2 LQKENI. J was trimmed by 3 bases and V by 2 bases; bases with no gene match: 2. CDR3 loop: CASSPASGRYTGELFF. CDR3 DNA sequence: TGTGCCAGCTCACCAGCTAGCGGGAGGTACACCGGGGAGCTGTTTTTT.

The chain has TRBV5-1 and TRBJ2-7, with 11 bases fitting TRBD1. V lost 4 bases, J lost 6 bases, and 6 bases stayed unmatched. Per the germline V gene, CDR1 is SGHRS and CDR2 is YFSETQ. The CDR3 runs 14 residues. The DNA for the CDR3 is TGCGCCAGCAGCAGAGGACAGGGGGCCCTCGAGCAGTACTTC. Translated: CASSRGQGALEQYF.

This clone was counted between two and nine times. This chain uses TRBV30 with TRBJ1-3, with 7 bases fitting TRBD1. Germline-derived CDR1 and CDR2 are GTSNPN and SVGIG (reference sequence). Trimming took 4 bases from V and 0 from J; bases not matched to a gene: 6. The CDR3 has 15 amino acids. CDR3: CAWNKDRHSGNTIYF. As DNA, the CDR3 is TGTGCCTGGAACAAGGACAGGCACTCTGGAAACACCATATATTTT.

The CDR3 loop is CASRIDPGEQYF. In DNA, the CDR3 is TGTGCCAGCAGAATAGATCCCGGCGAGCAGTACTTC. The J gene is TRBJ2-7, the V gene TRBV28, with D unresolved. Germline V gene sequence: CDR1 MDHEN, CDR2 SYDVKM. The CDR3 is 12 residues long. Trimming left V 6 bases short and J 6 bases short, with 12 bases between.